The 10 T cell receptor beta chains presented below share a single source sample, sequenced in a study of technical replicates of blood from several donors. Measured with immunoSEQ multiplex PCR; TCRdb has only the in-frame clones, and not every one. The data contain some 87,000 clones, around 96% of them singletons. The specimen was T cells isolated from PBMCs. These receptors were taken from a human donor in good health.

The gene calls are TRBV9 and TRBJ1-3; D may be TRBD1 (5 bases). Trimming took 6 bases from V and 1 from J, leaving 23 bases between them. The CDR3 runs to 18 residues. Germline CDR1 and CDR2: SGDLS and YYNGEE. CDR3 in amino acids: CASTTGGVGGRSGNTIYF. CDR3 DNA sequence: TGTGCCAGCACCACCGGGGGAGTCGGCGGAAGATCTGGAAACACCATATATTTT. Full variable domain (remainder filled in from reference TRBV9 and TRBJ1-3): DSGVTQTPKHLITATGQRVTLRCSPRSGDLSVYWYQQSLDQGLQFLIQYYNGEERAKGNILERFSAQQFPDLHSELNLSSLELGDSALYFCASTTGGVGGRSGNTIYFGEGSWLTVV.

The chain couples TRBV19 to TRBJ2-3; TRBD1 aligns across 8 bases. The CDR3 has 15 residues. Trimming took 2 bases from V and 4 from J; bases not matched to a gene: 5. Germline values: CDR1 LNHDA, CDR2 SQIVND (reference sequence). The CDR3 DNA reads as TGTGCCAGTAGTATAAGTGTACAGGGGGCAGATACGCAGTATTTT. Encoded protein: CASSISVQGADTQYF.

V is TRBV5-1 and J is TRBJ1-2; D is possibly TRBD1 (5 bases). The CDR3 is 15 amino acids. Germline CDR1 and CDR2: SGHRS and YFSETQ. Deletions cut 4 bases from V and 7 bases from J, with 20 bases between. CDR3 protein: CASSEAGILRSGYTF. In DNA form, the CDR3 reads TGCGCCAGCAGCGAGGCAGGGATCCTCCGCTCTGGCTACACCTTC.

The V gene is TRBV7-9, the J gene TRBJ2-7; a possible D gene is TRBD2 (5 bases). V was trimmed by 3 bases and J by 0 bases, leaving 12 bases between them. From germline, CDR1 is SEHNR and CDR2 FQNEAQ (reference sequence). The CDR3 totals 15 residues. CDR3 amino acids: CASSFPLGSSYEQYF. The CDR3 nucleotides read TGTGCCAGCAGCTTTCCCCTGGGGAGCTCCTACGAGCAGTACTTC.

The chain carries TRBV11-3 and TRBJ2-3, with D perhaps matching TRBD2 (6 bases). CDR1 is SGHNT and CDR2 is YENEEA in the germline V gene. The V and J ends lost 8 bases and 6 bases respectively, with 12 bases between them. The CDR3 extends over 12 amino acids. Here the CDR3 reads CASDGGTDTQYF. CDR3 sequence (DNA): TGTGCCAGCGACGGAGGGACCGATACGCAGTATTTT.

This clone was observed once. CDR3 loop: CASTQLTYSGANVLTF. CDR3 bases: TGCGCCAGCACCCAACTGACTTACTCTGGGGCCAACGTCCTGACTTTC. The chain is built from TRBV5-1 and TRBJ2-6; no reliable D call. The ends were cut back, 6 bases at V and 0 bases at J, with 13 bases in the middle. This CDR3 comprises 16 residues. Germline V gives CDR1 SGHRS, CDR2 YFSETQ.

The rearrangement joins TRBV10-1 to TRBJ1-1, with 7 nucleotides matching TRBD1. This CDR3 is built from 14 residues. V was clipped by 5 bases and J by 0 bases; unmatched bases: 3. The germline V gene encodes CDR1 WNHNN and CDR2 SYGVQD (reference sequence). The CDR3 is CASSRDSLNTEAFF. DNA for the CDR3: TGCGCCAGCAGTCGGGACAGCTTGAACACTGAAGCTTTCTTT.

The chain links TRBV7-9 to TRBJ2-7; no firm D call. The CDR3 covers 14 residues. V gave up 4 bases and J gave up 4 bases, with 14 bases separating them. Per the germline V gene, CDR1 is SEHNR and CDR2 is FQNEAQ (reference sequence). CDR3 sequence (DNA): TGTGCCAGCAGCTCTTGGGCCCTACCTTACGAGCAGTACTTC. Translation: CASSSWALPYEQYF.

This sequence joins TRBV13 and TRBJ2-1, with 10 bases that match TRBD2. J gave up 5 bases and V 6 bases, and 7 bases lay outside the gene matches. The CDR3 consists of 15 residues. Germline CDR1 reads PRHDT; CDR2 reads FYEKMQ (reference sequence). The CDR3 region is CASSNGLAGDNEQFF. The CDR3 DNA is TGTGCCAGCAGTAACGGGCTAGCGGGAGACAATGAGCAGTTCTTC.

The genes are TRBV27 and TRBJ1-5, with D perhaps matching TRBD1 (6 bases). Trimming stripped 6 bases from V and 9 bases from J, with 21 bases between. The CDR3 is 15 amino acids. The germline V gene encodes CDR1 MNHEY and CDR2 SMNVEV (reference sequence). This CDR3 is CASSAGAGLITPQHF. CDR3 DNA: TGTGCCAGCAGCGCAGGGGCGGGTTTAATCACGCCCCAGCATTTT.